Here is one T cell receptor beta chain with its context. The antigen is unknown. Clones were read by immunoSEQ multiplex PCR, and TCRdb kept only the in-frame ones, dropping some. This table holds around 270,000 clones, approximately 94% found once. These data originate in a study of T cell responses to AZD1222 COVID-19 vaccine. Study results and limitations: Spike was spanned by vaccine-associated CD4 TCRs, with dominance at 160-218 and 743-854. When two AZD1222 doses had been given, Spike-specific TCR breadth and depth rose. Sampling that yielded the repertoires occurred only after the peak T cell response. It was only 6 or 7 AZD1222 recipients who were seropositive at baseline.

V lost 3 bases and J lost 4, with 16 bases in between. Germline assignment: CDR1 SGHAT and CDR2 FQNNGV. The CDR3 has 15 residues. The clonotype originates from an adult who received the AZD1222 COVID-19 vaccine. Specimen: peripheral blood, collected 28 days after the second AZD1222 dose. The chain links TRBV11-2 to TRBJ2-7; the D gene is possibly TRBD1 (5 bases). As DNA, the CDR3 is TGTGCCAGCAGCTTGGCCCAGGGTCATGGGTACGAGCAGTACTTC. Protein sequence: CASSLAQGHGYEQYF.